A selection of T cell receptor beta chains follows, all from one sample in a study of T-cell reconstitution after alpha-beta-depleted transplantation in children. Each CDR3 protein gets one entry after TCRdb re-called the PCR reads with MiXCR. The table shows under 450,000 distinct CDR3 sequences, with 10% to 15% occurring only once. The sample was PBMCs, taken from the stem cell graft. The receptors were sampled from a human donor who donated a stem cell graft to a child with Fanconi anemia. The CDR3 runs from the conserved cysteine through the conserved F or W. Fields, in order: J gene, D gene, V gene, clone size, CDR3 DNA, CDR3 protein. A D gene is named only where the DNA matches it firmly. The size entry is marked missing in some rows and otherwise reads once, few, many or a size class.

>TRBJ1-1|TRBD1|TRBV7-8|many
TGTGCCAGCAGCTCCGGGACAGCGAACACTGAAGCTTTCTTT
CASSSGTANTEAFF
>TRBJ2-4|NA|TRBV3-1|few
TGTGCCAGCAGCCCGCCCTTCGGTGCAAACATTCAGTACTTC
CASSPPFGANIQYF
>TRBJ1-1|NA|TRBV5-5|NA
TGTGCCAGCAGCTTACTCGGCTTACGTGAAGCTTTCTTT
CASSLLGLREAFF
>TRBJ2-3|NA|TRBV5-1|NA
TGCGCCAGCAGCGGCGGACAGTACACAGATACGCAGTATTTT
CASSGGQYTDTQYF
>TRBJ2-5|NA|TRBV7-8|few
TGTGCCAGCAGCTTTGGTAGCGAAGAGACCCAGTACTTC
CASSFGSEETQYF
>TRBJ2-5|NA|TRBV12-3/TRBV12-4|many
TGTGCCAGCAGTTACGTGGGAGAGACCCAGTACTTC
CASSYVGETQYF
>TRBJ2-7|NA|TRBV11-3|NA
TGTGCCAGCAACTTAAACGCGGGGGCCGCCTACGAGCAGTACTTC
CASNLNAGAAYEQYF
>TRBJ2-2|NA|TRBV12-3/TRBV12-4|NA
TGTGCCAGCAAGGATATGGCTAGCCTGAACACCGGGGAGCTGTTTTTT
CASKDMASLNTGELFF
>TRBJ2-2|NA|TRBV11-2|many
TGTGCCAGCAGCCCCTCCCCCCTTCTAGCGTCGAACACCGGGGAGCTGTTTTTT
CASSPSPLLASNTGELFF
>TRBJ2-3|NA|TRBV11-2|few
TGTGCCAGCAGCATATCCTCCGGCTTCTCGACAGATACGCAGTATTTT
CASSISSGFSTDTQYF
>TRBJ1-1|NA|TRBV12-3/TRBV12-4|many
TGTGCCAGCACAATGTTGGGGTTCGAAGCAGCTTTCTTT
CASTMLGFEAAFF
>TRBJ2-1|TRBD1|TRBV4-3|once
TGCGCCAGCAGCCATAAGGACAGGAGCTCCTACAATGAGCAGTTCTTC
CASSHKDRSSYNEQFF
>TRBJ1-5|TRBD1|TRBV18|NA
TGTGCCAGCGCGGGACAGGCCTCCAATCAGCCCCAGCATTTT
CASAGQASNQPQHF
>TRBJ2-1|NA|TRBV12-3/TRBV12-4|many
TGTGCCAGCAGTACCCGGACAGACTACAATGAGCAGTTCTTC
CASSTRTDYNEQFF
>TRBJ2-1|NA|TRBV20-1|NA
TGCAGTGCTAGACGACATTTTAGCTCCTACAATGAGCAGTTCTTC
CSARRHFSSYNEQFF
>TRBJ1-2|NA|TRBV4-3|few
TGCGCCAGCAGCCAAGATATGGGGGAATACTATGGCTACACCTTC
CASSQDMGEYYGYTF
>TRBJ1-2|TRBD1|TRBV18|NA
TGTGCCAGCTCACCCAAACAGGGGGCCCGCCCCGCAAACTATGGCTACACCTTC
CASSPKQGARPANYGYTF
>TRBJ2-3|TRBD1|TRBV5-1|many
TGTGCCAGCAGACAGGGGGCTAGCACAGATACGCAGTATTTT
CASRQGASTDTQYF
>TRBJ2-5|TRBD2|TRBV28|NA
TGTGCCAGCAGTTTAGCGGCTAGCGGCCAAGAGACCCAGTACTTC
CASSLAASGQETQYF
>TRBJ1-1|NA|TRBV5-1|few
TGCGCCAGCAGCTTAGCTACAGGGTTAGACACTGAAGCTTTCTTT
CASSLATGLDTEAFF
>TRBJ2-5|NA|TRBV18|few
TGTGCCAGCTCACCAGGGGGCCTGGAGACCCAGTACTTC
CASSPGGLETQYF
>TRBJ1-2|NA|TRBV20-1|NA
TGCAGTGCTAGACAGAATAACTATGGCTACACCTTC
CSARQNNYGYTF
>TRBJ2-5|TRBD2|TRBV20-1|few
TGCAGTGCTAGGGATATGGGACTAGCGGGGGGCGTCCAAGAGACCCAGTACTTC
CSARDMGLAGGVQETQYF
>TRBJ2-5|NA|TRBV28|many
TGTGCCAGCAGTTCTCCGGGACTCCAAGAGACCCAGTACTTC
CASSSPGLQETQYF
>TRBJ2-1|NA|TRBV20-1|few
TGCAGTGCTAAACCCCCCTTGGACACTCACAATGAGCAGTTCTTC
CSAKPPLDTHNEQFF
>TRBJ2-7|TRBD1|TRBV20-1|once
TGCAGTGCTCCCACTGCCGACAGGGGAGTCCACGAGCAGTACTTC
CSAPTADRGVHEQYF
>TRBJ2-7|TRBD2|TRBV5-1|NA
TGCGCCAGCAGCTTGGAACTAGCGGGAGTTTCCTCCGGCGAGCAGTACTTC
CASSLELAGVSSGEQYF
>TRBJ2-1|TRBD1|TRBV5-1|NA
TGCGCCAGCAGCATTGGACAGGGGAATGAGCAGTTCTTC
CASSIGQGNEQFF
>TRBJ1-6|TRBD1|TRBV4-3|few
TGCGCCAGCAGCCAAGCGGGACAGGGAACTTCACCCCTCCACTTT
CASSQAGQGTSPLHF
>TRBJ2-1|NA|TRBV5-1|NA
TGCGCCAGCACCGACGTCAATGAGCAGTTCTTC
CASTDVNEQFF
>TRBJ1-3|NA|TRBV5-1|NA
TGCGCCAGCAGCTTAATAGGCCACTCTGGAAACACCATATATTTT
CASSLIGHSGNTIYF
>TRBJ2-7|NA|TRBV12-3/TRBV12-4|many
TGTGCCAGCAGTATGCCCCCGCGTGGGAAGCAGTACTTC
CASSMPPRGKQYF
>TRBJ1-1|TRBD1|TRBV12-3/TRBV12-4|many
TGTGCCAGCAGTCCGCTGGACAGGGTGAACACTGAAGCTTTCTTT
CASSPLDRVNTEAFF
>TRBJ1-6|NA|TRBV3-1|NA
TGTGCCAGCAGCCAAGAAGACGGTCAGGGAAATTCACCCCTCCACTTT
CASSQEDGQGNSPLHF
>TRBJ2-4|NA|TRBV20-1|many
TGCAGTGTTCCGACTGGCGGGTTAGCCAAAAACATTCAGTACTTC
CSVPTGGLAKNIQYF
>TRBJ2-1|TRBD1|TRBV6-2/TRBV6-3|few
TGTGCCAGCAGTTACACCAGGGGGAGTGAGCAGTTCTTC
CASSYTRGSEQFF
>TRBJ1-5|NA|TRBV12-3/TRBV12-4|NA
TGTGCCAGCAGCCCCCCGGGACCTATGAATCAGCCCCAGCATTTT
CASSPPGPMNQPQHF
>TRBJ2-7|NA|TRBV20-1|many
TGCAGTGCTAGGGGACCCCCCGGGGGCGAGCAGTACTTC
CSARGPPGGEQYF
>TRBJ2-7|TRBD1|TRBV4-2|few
TGTGCCAGCAGCCAAGACTTCTGGAGGGACAGGGTTATAGCCCAAGCCTACGAGCAGTACTTC
CASSQDFWRDRVIAQAYEQYF
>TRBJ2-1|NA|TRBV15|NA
TGTGCCACCAGCACTATGGACGTGGACAATGAGCAGTTCTTC
CATSTMDVDNEQFF
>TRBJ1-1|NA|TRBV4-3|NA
TGCGCCAGCAGCCAAGAGTGGGGGGATGCGAACACTGAAGCTTTCTTT
CASSQEWGDANTEAFF